The rows below give T cell receptor beta chains drawn from one sample of a study of tumor-infiltrating lymphocytes in primary liver carcinoma. TCRdb used MiXCR to reprocess the multiplex PCR reads, holding one entry per CDR3 protein. This sample has some 190,000 distinct CDR3 sequences, with about 55% found just once. Sequenced material: peripheral blood. All receptors derive from a man aged 35 to 55 with primary liver carcinoma and hepatitis B virus infection. Each CDR3 is given with its conserved first and last residue. The D gene is left open where the match is weak. A row's size may be missing; if present it is once, few, many or a size class.

D gene	V gene	clone size	J gene	CDR3 protein	CDR3 DNA
NA	TRBV12-3/TRBV12-4	NA	TRBJ1-3	CASRLGGPGSGNTIYF	TGTGCCAGCAGGCTTGGGGGCCCGGGTTCTGGAAACACCATATATTTT
NA	TRBV5-1	NA	TRBJ2-2	CASSLEGVRAGELFF	TGCGCCAGCAGCTTGGAAGGGGTTCGTGCCGGGGAGCTGTTTTTT
NA	TRBV5-6	NA	TRBJ1-1	CASSVNWGPTEAFF	TGTGCCAGCAGCGTCAATTGGGGGCCCACTGAAGCTTTCTTT
TRBD1	TRBV11-2	NA	TRBJ2-7	CASSILEGTGPMLQYF	TGTGCCAGCAGCATTCTCGAAGGGACAGGTCCTATGCTGCAATACTTC
NA	TRBV29-1	NA	TRBJ2-2	CSVEEGAGAVGELFF	TGCAGCGTTGAAGAAGGTGCAGGGGCGGTCGGGGAGCTGTTTTTT
NA	TRBV29-1	NA	TRBJ2-3	CSVERGDTHMQYF	TGCAGCGTTGAGAGGGGGGACACACATATGCAGTATTTT
NA	TRBV11-2	NA	TRBJ2-7	CASSLGSEGPHEQYF	TGTGCCAGCAGCTTAGGTAGCGAGGGACCCCACGAGCAGTACTTC
NA	TRBV11-2	NA	TRBJ2-3	CASIHDASRGWNTQYF	TGTGCCAGCATCCACGATGCTAGCAGGGGTTGGAATACGCAGTATTTT
NA	TRBV6-6	NA	TRBJ2-4	CASMSDTENIQYF	TGTGCCAGCATGTCCGACACAGAAAACATTCAGTACTTC
NA	TRBV11-2	NA	TRBJ1-5	CASSSTEDQPQHF	TGTGCCAGCAGCTCCACGGAGGATCAGCCCCAGCATTTT
NA	TRBV6-5	NA	TRBJ1-5	CDSSYEGRGQPQHF	TGTGACAGCAGTTACGAGGGGCGAGGACAGCCCCAGCATTTT
NA	TRBV30	NA	TRBJ1-4	CAWSVNGAGEKLFF	TGTGCCTGGAGTGTAAACGGGGCAGGCGAAAAACTGTTTTTT
NA	TRBV28	NA	TRBJ2-7	CASTPTGTLSREQYF	TGTGCCAGCACCCCTACCGGGACTCTCTCCCGCGAGCAGTACTTC
NA	TRBV12-3/TRBV12-4	NA	TRBJ2-2	CASSFGAYIGELFF	TGTGCCAGCAGTTTCGGAGCGTACATCGGGGAGCTGTTTTTT
NA	TRBV11-1	NA	TRBJ2-7	CASSLEVDRYAHEQYF	TGTGCCAGCAGCTTAGAGGTAGACCGGTATGCGCACGAGCAGTACTTC
NA	TRBV6-5	few	TRBJ1-5	CASSYSYSQPQHF	TGTGCCAGCAGTTACTCTTACTCTCAGCCCCAGCATTTT
TRBD2	TRBV5-4	few	TRBJ2-7	CASSLGLAGIYEQYF	TGTGCCAGCAGCCTGGGACTAGCGGGAATCTACGAGCAGTACTTC
NA	TRBV5-5	few	TRBJ2-3	CASSLGGYFSRELDTQYF	TGTGCCAGCAGCTTGGGGGGGTATTTCAGTAGGGAGTTGGATACGCAGTATTTT
NA	TRBV28	NA	TRBJ1-1	CASRLRYPRGTEAFF	TGTGCCAGCAGACTGCGTTACCCCAGGGGCACTGAAGCTTTCTTT
TRBD2	TRBV4-2	NA	TRBJ2-1	CASSQDPLAGASLNEQFF	TGTGCCAGCAGCCAAGATCCCCTAGCGGGAGCCTCCTTGAATGAGCAGTTCTTC
TRBD1	TRBV10-3	few	TRBJ2-2	CAISESTGGTGELFF	TGTGCCATCAGTGAGTCTACAGGGGGCACCGGGGAGCTGTTTTTT
NA	TRBV4-1	few	TRBJ2-1	CASSQPGGTRNEQFF	TGCGCCAGCAGCCAGCCGGGTGGGACGAGGAATGAGCAGTTCTTC
NA	TRBV11-2	once	TRBJ2-1	CASSGLRTSENEQFF	TGTGCTAGCAGCGGGCTAAGGACAAGTGAGAATGAGCAGTTCTTC
NA	TRBV11-2	NA	TRBJ2-2	CASSGQLGGELLF	TGTGCCAGCAGCGGCCAGCTAGGCGGGGAGCTGCTTTTT
NA	TRBV11-2	many	TRBJ2-7	CASSSQGGSYEQYF	TGTGCCAGCAGCTCACAGGGGGGGAGCTACGAGCAGTACTTC
NA	TRBV12-3/TRBV12-4	few	TRBJ2-1	CASSLALASRGEQFF	TGTGCCAGCAGTTTAGCGCTCGCTAGCCGGGGTGAGCAGTTCTTC
NA	TRBV11-1	NA	TRBJ2-3	CASSRKGRHPTDTQYF	TGTGCCAGCAGCCGCAAGGGTCGCCACCCCACAGATACGCAGTATTTT
TRBD2	TRBV10-3	NA	TRBJ2-1	CAISESTRGTSGNYNEQFF	TGTGCCATCAGTGAGTCGACTCGGGGGACTAGCGGGAATTACAATGAGCAGTTCTTC
TRBD2	TRBV11-2	NA	TRBJ2-7	CASSYGGRTSGSEQYF	TGTGCCAGCAGCTACGGCGGGAGGACCTCGGGAAGCGAGCAGTACTTC